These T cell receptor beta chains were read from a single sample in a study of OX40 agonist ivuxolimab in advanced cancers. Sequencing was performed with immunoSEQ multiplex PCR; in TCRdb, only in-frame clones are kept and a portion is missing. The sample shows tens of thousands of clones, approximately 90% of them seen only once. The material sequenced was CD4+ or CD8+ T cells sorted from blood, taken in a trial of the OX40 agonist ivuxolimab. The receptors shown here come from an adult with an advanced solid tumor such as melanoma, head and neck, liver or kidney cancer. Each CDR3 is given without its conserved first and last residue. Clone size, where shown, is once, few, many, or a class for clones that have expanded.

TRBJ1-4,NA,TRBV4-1,ASSQDRVTNEKLF
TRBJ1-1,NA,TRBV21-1,ASSVPPGTGHKGTEAF
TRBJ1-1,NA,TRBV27,ASRGGVSEAF
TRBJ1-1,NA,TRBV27,ASKSGMNTEAF
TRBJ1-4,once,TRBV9,ASSADRALNEKLF
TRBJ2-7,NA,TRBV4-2,ASSPGTSRYEQY
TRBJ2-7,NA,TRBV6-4,ASSGGMSGRDEQY
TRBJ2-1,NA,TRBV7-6,ASSSHLVGSYNEQF
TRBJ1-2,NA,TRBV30,ACQRSERSYGV
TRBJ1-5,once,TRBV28,ASRLHPYSNQPQH
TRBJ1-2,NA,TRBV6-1,ASSTTRANYGYT
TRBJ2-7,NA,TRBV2,ASSSYEQY
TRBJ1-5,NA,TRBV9,ASSVEGGIRPQH
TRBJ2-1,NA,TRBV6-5,ASSYFGEPNGNEQF
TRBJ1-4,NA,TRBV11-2,ASSSTRGRGNHDEKLF
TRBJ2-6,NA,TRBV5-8,ASSLGVIPFSGANVLT
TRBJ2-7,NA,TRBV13,ASSFEGSYEQY
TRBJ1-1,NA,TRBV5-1,ASSLGTVNTEAF
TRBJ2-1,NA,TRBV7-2,ASSPTRENEQF
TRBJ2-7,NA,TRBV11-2,ASSLGGNEQY
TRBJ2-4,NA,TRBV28,ASSSGRALDIQY
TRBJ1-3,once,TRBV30,AFAGGEGGTTGNTIY
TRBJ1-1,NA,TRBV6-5,ASSYGGTNTEAF
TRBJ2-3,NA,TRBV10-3,AISDPSGSRDTQY
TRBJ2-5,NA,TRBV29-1,SVANPGLAGETQY
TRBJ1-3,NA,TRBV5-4,ASSFGTVSGNTIY
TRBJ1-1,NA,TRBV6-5,ASSYSRDGHEAF
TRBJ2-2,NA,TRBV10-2,ASSELNLQVAGELF
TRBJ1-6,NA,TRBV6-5,ASSYSKSPLH
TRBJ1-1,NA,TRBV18,ASSQGNTEAF
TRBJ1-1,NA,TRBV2,ASSEERNTEAF
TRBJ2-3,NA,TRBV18,ASSPPASEIDTQY
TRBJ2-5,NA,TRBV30,AWTKGPGEKTQY
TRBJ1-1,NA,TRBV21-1,ASSKPATPLRAREAF